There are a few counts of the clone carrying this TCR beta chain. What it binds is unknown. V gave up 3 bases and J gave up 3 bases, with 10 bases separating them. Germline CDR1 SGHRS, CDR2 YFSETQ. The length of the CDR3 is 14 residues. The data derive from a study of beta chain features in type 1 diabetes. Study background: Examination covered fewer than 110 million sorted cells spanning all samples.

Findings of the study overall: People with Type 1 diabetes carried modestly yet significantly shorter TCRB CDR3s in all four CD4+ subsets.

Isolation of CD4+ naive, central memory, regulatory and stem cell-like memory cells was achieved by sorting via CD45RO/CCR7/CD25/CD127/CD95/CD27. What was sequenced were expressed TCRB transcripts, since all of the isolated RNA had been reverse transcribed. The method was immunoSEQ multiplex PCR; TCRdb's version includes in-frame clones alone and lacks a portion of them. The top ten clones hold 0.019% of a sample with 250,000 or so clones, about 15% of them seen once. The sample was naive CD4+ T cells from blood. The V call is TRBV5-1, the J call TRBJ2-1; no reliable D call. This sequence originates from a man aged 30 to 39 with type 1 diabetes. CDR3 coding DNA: TGCGCCAGCAGCTCCCGCTATAACTACAATGAGCAGTTCTTC. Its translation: CASSSRYNYNEQFF.